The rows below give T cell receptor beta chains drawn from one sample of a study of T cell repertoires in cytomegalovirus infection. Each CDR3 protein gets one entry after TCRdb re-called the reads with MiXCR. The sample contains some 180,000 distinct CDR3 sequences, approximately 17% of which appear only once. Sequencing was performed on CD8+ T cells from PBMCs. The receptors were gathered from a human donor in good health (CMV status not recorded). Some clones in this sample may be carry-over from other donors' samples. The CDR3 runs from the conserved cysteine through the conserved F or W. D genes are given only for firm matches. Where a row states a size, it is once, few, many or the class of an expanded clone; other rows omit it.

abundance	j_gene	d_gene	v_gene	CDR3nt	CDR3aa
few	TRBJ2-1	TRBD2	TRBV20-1	TGCAGTGCTCGACTAGCCAGAGAGCAGTTCTTC	CSARLAREQFF
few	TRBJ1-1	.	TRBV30	TGTGCCTGGAGTGTAATCCCGGACGTCCCGAACACTGAAGCTTTCTTT	CAWSVIPDVPNTEAFF
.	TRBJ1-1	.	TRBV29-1	TGCAGCGTTGCCGACGGTGAAGCTTTCTTT	CSVADGEAFF
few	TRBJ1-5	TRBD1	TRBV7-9	TGTGCCAGCAGCGGACAGGGGTCCTGGACCCAGCATTTT	CASSGQGSWTQHF
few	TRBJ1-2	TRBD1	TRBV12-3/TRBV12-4	TGTGCCAGCAGTAAATTATATCGGGACAGGGGGACGTTGGGCTATGGCTACACCTTC	CASSKLYRDRGTLGYGYTF
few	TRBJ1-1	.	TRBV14	TGTGCCAGCAGCCCACTCGCCAGTTCTGAAGAAGCTTTCTTT	CASSPLASSEEAFF
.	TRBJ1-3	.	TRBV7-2	TGTGCCAGCAGGGTGTTTGGAAACACCATATATTTT	CASRVFGNTIYF
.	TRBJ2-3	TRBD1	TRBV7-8	TGTGCCAGCTCCGGGACAGACACAGATACGCAGTATTTT	CASSGTDTDTQYF
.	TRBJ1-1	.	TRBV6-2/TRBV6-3	TGTGCCAGCAGCCTTGGACGGACTCGGGACACTGAAGCTTTCTTT	CASSLGRTRDTEAFF
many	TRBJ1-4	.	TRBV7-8	TGTGCCAGCAGCCTAGAAACCGGGCCGGCGACTGAAAAACTGTTTTTT	CASSLETGPATEKLFF
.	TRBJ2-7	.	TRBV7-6	TGTGCCAGCAGCCCGTTAAGCGAGCAGTACTTC	CASSPLSEQYF
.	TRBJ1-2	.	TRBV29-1	TGCAGCGCCTACGATCGTAAGGGGCCCACCTTC	CSAYDRKGPTF
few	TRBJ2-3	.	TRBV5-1	TGCGCCAGCAGCCCTTACGTACAGTTCGGGGGCACAGATACGCAGTATTTT	CASSPYVQFGGTDTQYF
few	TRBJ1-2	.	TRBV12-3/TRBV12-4	TGTGCCAGCAGTTTTTCCGGGACAAAGGGCTACACCTTC	CASSFSGTKGYTF
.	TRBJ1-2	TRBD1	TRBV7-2	TGTGCCAGCAGCTTAAGCCGGGACAGACCTGATAACTATGGCTACACCTTC	CASSLSRDRPDNYGYTF
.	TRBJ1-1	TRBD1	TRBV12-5	TGTGCTAGTGGTCCCATAGGACAGGGGATGAACACTGAAGCTTTCTTT	CASGPIGQGMNTEAFF
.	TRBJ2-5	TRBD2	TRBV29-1	TGCAGCTCCGGAGAGCGGGGGGCATTGATGGAGACCCAGTACTTC	CSSGERGALMETQYF
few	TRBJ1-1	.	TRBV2	TGTGCCAGCAGTCCCCAGGGGCGGAACACTGAAGCTTTCTTT	CASSPQGRNTEAFF
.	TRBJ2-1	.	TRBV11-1	TGTGCCAGCAGCCCCTTTCCTGACAGGACCTCCGGGGGCTACAATGAGCAGTTCTTC	CASSPFPDRTSGGYNEQFF
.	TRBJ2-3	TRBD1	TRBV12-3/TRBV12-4	TGTGCCAGCAGTTTGGGCAGGGGGCCCGCAGATACGCAGTATTTT	CASSLGRGPADTQYF
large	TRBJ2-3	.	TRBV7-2	TGTGCCAGCAGCTTAAATTCGCCCCAGAGCACAGATACGCAGTATTTT	CASSLNSPQSTDTQYF
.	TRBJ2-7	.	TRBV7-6	TGTGCCAGCAGCTTATGGCAGGCTAGCTCCTACGAGCAGTACTTC	CASSLWQASSYEQYF
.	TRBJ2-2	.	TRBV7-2	TGTGCCAGCAGCCCCCTTCTCACCGGGGAGCTGTTTTTT	CASSPLLTGELFF
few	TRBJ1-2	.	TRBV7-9	TGTGCCAGCAGCTCATGGACAGAAAGGAAGAACTATGGCTACACCTTC	CASSSWTERKNYGYTF